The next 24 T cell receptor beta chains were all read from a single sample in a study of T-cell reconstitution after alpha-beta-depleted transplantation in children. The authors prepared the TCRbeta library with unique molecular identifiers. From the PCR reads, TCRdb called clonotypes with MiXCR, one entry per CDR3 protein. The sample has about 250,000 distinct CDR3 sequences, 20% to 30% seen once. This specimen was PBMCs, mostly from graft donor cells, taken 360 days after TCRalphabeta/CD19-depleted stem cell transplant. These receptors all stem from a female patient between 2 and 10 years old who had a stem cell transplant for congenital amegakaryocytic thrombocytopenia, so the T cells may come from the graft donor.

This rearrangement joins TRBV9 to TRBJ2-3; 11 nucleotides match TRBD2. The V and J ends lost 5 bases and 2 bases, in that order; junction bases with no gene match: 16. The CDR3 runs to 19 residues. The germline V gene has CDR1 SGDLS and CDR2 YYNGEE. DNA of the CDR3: TGTGCCAGCAGACCGGGACACTCGACTAGCGGGGATTTCACAGATACGCAGTATTTT. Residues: CASRPGHSTSGDFTDTQYF.

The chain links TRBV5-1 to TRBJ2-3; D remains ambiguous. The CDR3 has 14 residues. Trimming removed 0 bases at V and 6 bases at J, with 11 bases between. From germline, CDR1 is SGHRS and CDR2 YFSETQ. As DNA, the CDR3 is TGCGCCAGCAGCTTGGACCGAGGCCGTGATACGCAGTATTTT. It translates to CASSLDRGRDTQYF.

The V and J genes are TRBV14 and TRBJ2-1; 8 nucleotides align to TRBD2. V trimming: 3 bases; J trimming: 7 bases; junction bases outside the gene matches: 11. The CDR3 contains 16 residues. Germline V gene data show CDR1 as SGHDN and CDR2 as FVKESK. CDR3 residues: CASSQYFGGAENEQFF. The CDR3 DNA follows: TGTGCCAGCAGCCAGTATTTCGGGGGGGCCGAGAATGAGCAGTTCTTC.

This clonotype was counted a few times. The CDR3 reads CASSLSGGQGYYEQYF. CDR3 nucleotide sequence: TGTGCCAGCAGTTTGTCTGGGGGACAGGGATACTACGAGCAGTACTTC. The V gene is TRBV28, the J gene TRBJ2-7; 9 nucleotides line up with TRBD1. Trimming cost V 3 bases and J 3 bases; bases outside gene matches: 9. Germline V gene data show CDR1 as MDHEN and CDR2 as SYDVKM. The CDR3 is made up of 16 amino acids.

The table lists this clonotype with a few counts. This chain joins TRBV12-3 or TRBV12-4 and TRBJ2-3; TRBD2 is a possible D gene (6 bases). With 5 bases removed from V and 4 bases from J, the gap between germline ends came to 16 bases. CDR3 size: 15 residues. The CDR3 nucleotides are TGTGCCAGCAGTCCCCCCGGGACTCCCCCAGATACGCAGTATTTT. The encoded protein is CASSPPGTPPDTQYF.

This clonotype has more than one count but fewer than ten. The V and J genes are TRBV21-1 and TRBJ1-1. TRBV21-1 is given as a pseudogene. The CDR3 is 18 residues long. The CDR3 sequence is CASSNRRPTFFSVAEAFF. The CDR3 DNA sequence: TGTGCCAGCAGCAACCGCCGACCCACGTTTTTTTCCGTGGCTGAAGCTTTCTTT.

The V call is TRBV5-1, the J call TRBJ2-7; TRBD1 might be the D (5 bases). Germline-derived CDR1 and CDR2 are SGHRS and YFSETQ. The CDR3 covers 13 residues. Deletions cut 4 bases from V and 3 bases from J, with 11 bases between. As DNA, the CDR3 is TGCGCCAGCAGCGTGGACATACACTACGAGCAGTACTTC. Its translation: CASSVDIHYEQYF. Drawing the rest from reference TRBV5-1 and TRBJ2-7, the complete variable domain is KAGVTQTPRYLIKTRGQQVTLSCSPISGHRSVSWYQQTPGQGLQFLFEYFSETQRNKGNFPGRFSGRQFSNSRSEMNVSTLELGDSALYLCASSVDIHYEQYFGPGTRLTVT.

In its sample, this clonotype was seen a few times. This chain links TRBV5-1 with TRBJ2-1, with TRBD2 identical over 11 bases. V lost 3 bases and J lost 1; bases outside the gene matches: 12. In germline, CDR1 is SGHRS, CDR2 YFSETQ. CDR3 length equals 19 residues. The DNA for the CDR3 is TGCGCCAGCAGCTGGTCCGAGACTAGCGGGATTCGGTCCTACAATGAGCAGTTCTTC. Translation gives CASSWSETSGIRSYNEQFF.

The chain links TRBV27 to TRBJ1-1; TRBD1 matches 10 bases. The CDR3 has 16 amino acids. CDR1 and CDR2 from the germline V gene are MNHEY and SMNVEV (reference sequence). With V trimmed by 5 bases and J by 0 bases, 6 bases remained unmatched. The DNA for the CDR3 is TGTGCCAGCAGTCCCGACAGGGGGCGCCTGAACACTGAAGCTTTCTTT. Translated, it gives CASSPDRGRLNTEAFF.

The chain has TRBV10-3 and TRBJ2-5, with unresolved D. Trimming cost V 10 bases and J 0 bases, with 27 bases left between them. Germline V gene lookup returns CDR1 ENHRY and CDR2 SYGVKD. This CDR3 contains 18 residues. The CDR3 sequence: CAKTHPEPVAADQETQYF. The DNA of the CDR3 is TGTGCCAAAACACACCCCGAGCCGGTTGCGGCGGACCAAGAGACCCAGTACTTC.

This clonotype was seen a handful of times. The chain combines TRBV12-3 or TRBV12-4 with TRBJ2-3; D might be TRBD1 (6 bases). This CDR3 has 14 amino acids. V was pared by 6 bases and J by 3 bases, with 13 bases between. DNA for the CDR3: TGTGCCAGCAGACAGGGAATTTCGACAGATACGCAGTATTTT. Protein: CASRQGISTDTQYF.

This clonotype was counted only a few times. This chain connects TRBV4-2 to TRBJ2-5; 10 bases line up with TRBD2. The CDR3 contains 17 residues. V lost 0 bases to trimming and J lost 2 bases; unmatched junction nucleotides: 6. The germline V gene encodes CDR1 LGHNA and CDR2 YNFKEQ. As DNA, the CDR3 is TGTGCCAGCAGCCAAGAGGCGACTAGCGGGTATCAAGAGACCCAGTACTTC. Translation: CASSQEATSGYQETQYF.

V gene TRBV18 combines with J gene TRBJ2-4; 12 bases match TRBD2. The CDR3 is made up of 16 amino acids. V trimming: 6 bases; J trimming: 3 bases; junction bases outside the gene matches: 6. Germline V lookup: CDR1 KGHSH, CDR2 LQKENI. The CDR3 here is CASSHGLAGSKNIQYF. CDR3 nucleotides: TGTGCCAGCTCCCACGGACTAGCGGGAAGCAAAAACATTCAGTACTTC.

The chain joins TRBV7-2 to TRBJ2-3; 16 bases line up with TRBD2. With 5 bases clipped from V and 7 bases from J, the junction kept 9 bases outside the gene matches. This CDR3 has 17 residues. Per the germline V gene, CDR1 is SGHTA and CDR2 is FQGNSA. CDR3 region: CASSPRGLAGGWNTQYF. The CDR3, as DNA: TGTGCCAGCAGCCCCCGGGGACTAGCGGGAGGGTGGAATACGCAGTATTTT.

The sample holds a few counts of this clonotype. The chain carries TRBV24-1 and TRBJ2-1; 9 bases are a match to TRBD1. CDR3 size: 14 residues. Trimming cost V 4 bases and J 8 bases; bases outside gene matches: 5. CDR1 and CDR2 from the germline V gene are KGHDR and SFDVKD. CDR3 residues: CATSDRTGVYEQFF. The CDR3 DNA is TGTGCCACCAGTGACAGGACAGGGGTGTATGAGCAGTTCTTC.

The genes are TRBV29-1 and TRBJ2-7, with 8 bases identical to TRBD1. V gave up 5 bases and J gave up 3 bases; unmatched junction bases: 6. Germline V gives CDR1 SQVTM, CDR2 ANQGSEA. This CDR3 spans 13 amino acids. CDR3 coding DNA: TGCAGCGTTCAGACAGGGGCCGGCTACGAGCAGTACTTC. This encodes CSVQTGAGYEQYF.

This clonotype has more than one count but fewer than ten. CDR3 nucleotides: TGTGCCAGCAGCCATTCTTTACGGGGACTAGCGTCTCGTAGTACGCAGTATTTT. The encoded protein is CASSHSLRGLASRSTQYF. This sequence joins TRBV4-2 and TRBJ2-3; TRBD2 matches 10 bases. This CDR3 is built from 18 residues. V trimming: 3 bases; J trimming: 8 bases; junction bases outside the gene matches: 17. Germline CDR1 is LGHNA and CDR2 is YNFKEQ.

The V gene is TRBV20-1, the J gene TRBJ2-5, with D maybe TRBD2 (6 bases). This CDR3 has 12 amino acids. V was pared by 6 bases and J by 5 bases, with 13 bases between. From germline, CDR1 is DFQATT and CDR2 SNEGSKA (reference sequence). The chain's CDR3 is CSARLVLETQYF. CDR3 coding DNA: TGCAGTGCCAGACTAGTATTGGAGACCCAGTACTTC.

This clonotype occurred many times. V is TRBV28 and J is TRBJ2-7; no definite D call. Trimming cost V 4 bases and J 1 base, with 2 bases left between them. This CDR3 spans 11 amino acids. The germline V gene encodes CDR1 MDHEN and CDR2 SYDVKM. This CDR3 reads CASSYSYEQYF. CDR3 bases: TGTGCCAGCAGTTATTCCTACGAGCAGTACTTC.

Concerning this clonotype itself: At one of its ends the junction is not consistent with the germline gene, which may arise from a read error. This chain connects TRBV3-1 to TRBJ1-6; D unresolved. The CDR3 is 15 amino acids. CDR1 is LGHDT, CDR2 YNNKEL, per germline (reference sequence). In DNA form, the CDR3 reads TGTGCCAGCAGTGGGGTTTCTAGAGGGTCTTCATCCCTCCACTTT. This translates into CASSGVSRGSSSLHF.

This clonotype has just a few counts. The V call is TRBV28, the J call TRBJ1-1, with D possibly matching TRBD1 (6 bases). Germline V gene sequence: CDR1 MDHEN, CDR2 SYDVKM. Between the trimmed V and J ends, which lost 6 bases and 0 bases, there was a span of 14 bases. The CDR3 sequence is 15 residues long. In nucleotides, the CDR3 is TGTGCCAGCAGCAACAGGGTTTGGATGAACACTGAAGCTTTCTTT. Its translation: CASSNRVWMNTEAFF.

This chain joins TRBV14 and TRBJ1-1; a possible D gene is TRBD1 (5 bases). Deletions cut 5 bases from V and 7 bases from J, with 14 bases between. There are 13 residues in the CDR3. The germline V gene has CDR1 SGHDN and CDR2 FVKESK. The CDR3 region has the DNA TGTGCCAGCAGCGAACAGGTATTCGTTGAAGCTTTCTTT. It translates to CASSEQVFVEAFF.

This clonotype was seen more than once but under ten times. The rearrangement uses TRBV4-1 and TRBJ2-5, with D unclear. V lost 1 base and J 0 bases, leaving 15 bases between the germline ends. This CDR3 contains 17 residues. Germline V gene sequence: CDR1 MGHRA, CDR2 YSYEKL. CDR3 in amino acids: CASSQGKPLAHQETQYF. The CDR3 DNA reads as TGCGCCAGCAGCCAAGGCAAACCGTTAGCCCACCAAGAGACCCAGTACTTC.

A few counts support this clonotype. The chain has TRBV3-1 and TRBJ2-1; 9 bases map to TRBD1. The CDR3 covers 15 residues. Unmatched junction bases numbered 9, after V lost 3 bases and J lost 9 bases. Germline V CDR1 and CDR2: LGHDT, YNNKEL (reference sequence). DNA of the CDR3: TGTGCCAGCAGCCAGGCGGACAGGGGAATCTTTGAGCAGTTCTTC. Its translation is CASSQADRGIFEQFF.